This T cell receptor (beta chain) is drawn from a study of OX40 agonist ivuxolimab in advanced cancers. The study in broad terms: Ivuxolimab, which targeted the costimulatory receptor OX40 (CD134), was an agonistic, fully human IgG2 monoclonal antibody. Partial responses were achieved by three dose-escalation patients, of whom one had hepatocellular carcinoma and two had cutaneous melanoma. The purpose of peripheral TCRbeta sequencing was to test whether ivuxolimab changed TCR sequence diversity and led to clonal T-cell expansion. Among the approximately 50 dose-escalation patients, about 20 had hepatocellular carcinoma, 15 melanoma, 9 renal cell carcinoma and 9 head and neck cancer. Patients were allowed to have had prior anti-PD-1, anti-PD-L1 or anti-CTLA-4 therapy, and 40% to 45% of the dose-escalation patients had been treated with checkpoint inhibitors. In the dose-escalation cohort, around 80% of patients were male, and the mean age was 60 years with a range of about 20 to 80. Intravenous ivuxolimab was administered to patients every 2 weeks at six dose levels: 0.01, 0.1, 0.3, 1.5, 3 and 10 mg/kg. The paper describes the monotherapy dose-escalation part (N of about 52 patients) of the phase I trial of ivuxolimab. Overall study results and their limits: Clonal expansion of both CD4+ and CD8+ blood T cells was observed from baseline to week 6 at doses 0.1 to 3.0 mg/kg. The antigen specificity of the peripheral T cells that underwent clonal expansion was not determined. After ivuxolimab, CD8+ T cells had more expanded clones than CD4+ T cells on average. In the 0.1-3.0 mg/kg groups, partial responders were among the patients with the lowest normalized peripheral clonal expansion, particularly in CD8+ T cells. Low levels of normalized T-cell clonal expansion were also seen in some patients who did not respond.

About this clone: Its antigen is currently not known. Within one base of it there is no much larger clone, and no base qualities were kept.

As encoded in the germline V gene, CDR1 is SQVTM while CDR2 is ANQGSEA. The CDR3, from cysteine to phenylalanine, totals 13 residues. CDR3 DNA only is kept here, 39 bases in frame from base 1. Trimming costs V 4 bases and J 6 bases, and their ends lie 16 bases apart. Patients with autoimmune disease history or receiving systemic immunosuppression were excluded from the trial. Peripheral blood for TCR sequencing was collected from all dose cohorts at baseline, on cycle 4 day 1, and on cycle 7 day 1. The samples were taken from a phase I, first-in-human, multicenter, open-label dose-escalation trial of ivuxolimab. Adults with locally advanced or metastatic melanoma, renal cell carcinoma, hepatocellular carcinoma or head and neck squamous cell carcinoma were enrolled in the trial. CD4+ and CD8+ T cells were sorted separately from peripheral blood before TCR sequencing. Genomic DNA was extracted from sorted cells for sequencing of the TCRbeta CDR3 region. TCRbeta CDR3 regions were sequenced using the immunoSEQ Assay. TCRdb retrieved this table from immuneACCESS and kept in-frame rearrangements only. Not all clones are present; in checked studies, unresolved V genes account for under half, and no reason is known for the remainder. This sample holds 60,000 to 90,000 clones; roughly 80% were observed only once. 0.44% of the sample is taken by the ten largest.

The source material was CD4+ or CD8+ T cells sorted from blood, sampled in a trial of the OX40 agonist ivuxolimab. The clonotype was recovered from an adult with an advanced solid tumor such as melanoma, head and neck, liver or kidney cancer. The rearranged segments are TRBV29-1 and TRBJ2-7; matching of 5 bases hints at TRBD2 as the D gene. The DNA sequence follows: TGCAGCGTTGCCCCCCGGGGAGAAGGCGAGCAGTACTTC. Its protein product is CSVAPRGEGEQYF.